These 12 T cell receptor beta chains share one sample of origin, sequenced in a study of T cell responses to AZD1222 COVID-19 vaccine. Here immunoSEQ multiplex PCR was the method, and the copy in TCRdb shows in-frame clones only, minus some. The data contain some 150,000 clones, more than 80% of them singletons. Sequencing used peripheral blood, obtained 28 days after the second AZD1222 dose. These receptors were taken from an adult who received the AZD1222 COVID-19 vaccine.

The chain couples TRBV5-1 to TRBJ1-4; no firm D call. CDR1 is SGHRS, CDR2 YFSETQ, per germline. This CDR3 region has 15 residues. Trimming took off 2 bases at V and 1 base at J, with 9 bases between the two ends. The CDR3 DNA sequence: TGCGCCAGCAGCTTCACGGGGAAAACTAATGAAAAACTGTTTTTT. Its protein is CASSFTGKTNEKLFF.

The rearrangement links TRBV5-1 to TRBJ2-2; D is undetermined. The V end lost 0 bases, the J end lost 3 bases, and 0 bases lay between the germline ends. This CDR3 comprises 12 residues. CDR1 is SGHRS and CDR2 is YFSETQ in the germline V gene. The CDR3 here is CASSLDTGELFF. The CDR3 bases are TGCGCCAGCAGCTTGGACACCGGGGAGCTGTTTTTT.

This clone came up once. The rearrangement uses TRBV6-5 and TRBJ1-2, with D unresolved. Looked up from germline, CDR1 is MNHEY and CDR2 is SVGAGI. Trimming removed 7 bases at V and 1 base at J, with 7 bases between. This CDR3 is built from 12 residues. The chain's CDR3 is CASTGLNYGYTF. CDR3 DNA sequence: TGTGCCAGCACCGGACTTAACTATGGCTACACCTTC.

This clone was picked up one time. This chain joins TRBV19 and TRBJ1-1; D possibly corresponds to TRBD1 (5 bases). Trimming removed 5 bases at V and 0 bases at J, with 10 bases between. CDR1 is LNHDA, CDR2 SQIVND, per germline (reference sequence). The CDR3 consists of 14 residues. Here the CDR3 reads CASSLGTVNTEAFF. The CDR3, as DNA: TGTGCCAGTAGTCTCGGGACCGTGAACACTGAAGCTTTCTTT. Variable domain in full (rest from reference TRBV19 and TRBJ1-1): DGGITQSPKYLFRKEGQNVTLSCEQNLNHDAMYWYRQDPGQGLRLIYYSQIVNDFQKGDIAEGYSVSREKKESFPLTVTSAQKNPTAFYLCASSLGTVNTEAFFGQGTRLTVV.

The V and J genes are TRBV7-9 and TRBJ1-1; 9 nucleotides match TRBD1. Germline CDR1 and CDR2: SEHNR and FQNEAQ (reference sequence). CDR3 length equals 15 residues. The ends lost 4 bases at V and 5 bases at J; junction bases unmatched: 8. The CDR3 bases are TGTGCCAGCAGCTCCCCCTTGACAGGGGGAACTGAAGCTTTCTTT. Its translation is CASSSPLTGGTEAFF.

This clone was seen a single time. This sequence joins TRBV7-2 and TRBJ1-3; TRBD1 might be the D (6 bases). The CDR3 extends over 14 amino acids. Looked up from germline, CDR1 is SGHTA and CDR2 is FQGNSA. Trimming took off 6 bases at V and 3 bases at J, with 12 bases between the two ends. The CDR3 is CASSWTVRGNTIYF. The CDR3 DNA is TGTGCCAGCAGTTGGACAGTGCGTGGAAACACCATATATTTT.

The V and J genes are TRBV28 and TRBJ1-2, with no clear D. Trimming stripped 2 bases from V and 2 bases from J, with 9 bases between. The CDR3 extends over 14 amino acids. CDR1 is MDHEN, CDR2 SYDVKM, per germline. Here the CDR3 reads CASSLAGRNYGYTF. The CDR3 DNA reads TGTGCCAGCAGTTTAGCTGGCAGGAACTATGGCTACACCTTC.

This chain uses TRBV2 with TRBJ2-4, with D tentatively TRBD2 (7 bases). The CDR3 has 15 amino acids. Germline loops: CDR1 SNHLY, CDR2 FYNNEI. V was shortened by 3 bases and J by 8 bases, with 17 bases between the two germline ends. The CDR3 region has the DNA TGTGCCAGCAGTGATACGGGGGGCTGGGATGACATTCAGTACTTC. Translating gives CASSDTGGWDDIQYF. The full variable domain, in which reference TRBV2 and TRBJ2-4 provide the parts outside the CDR3, is EPEVTQTPSHQVTQMGQEVILRCVPISNHLYFYWYRQILGQKVEFLVSFYNNEISEKSEIFDDQFSVERPDGSNFTLKIRSTKLEDSAMYFCASSDTGGWDDIQYFGAGTRLSVL.

Only a few counts were recorded for this clone. This chain links TRBV10-3 with TRBJ2-7, with 12 bases aligning to TRBD2. Germline values: CDR1 ENHRY, CDR2 SYGVKD. J gave up 5 bases and V 5 bases, and 4 bases lay outside the gene matches. The CDR3 runs to 14 residues. This chain's CDR3 is CAISTGTSGHEQYF. DNA of the CDR3: TGTGCCATCAGTACCGGGACTAGCGGGCACGAGCAGTACTTC.

The gene calls are TRBV4-1 and TRBJ2-7; 12 nucleotides line up with TRBD2. The ends lost 1 base at V and 3 bases at J; junction bases unmatched: 1. This CDR3 spans 15 amino acids. The germline V gene encodes CDR1 MGHRA and CDR2 YSYEKL. CDR3 amino acids: CASSQGLAGVYEQYF. DNA of the CDR3: TGCGCCAGCAGCCAAGGACTAGCGGGAGTCTACGAGCAGTACTTC.

V usage is TRBV27 and J usage is TRBJ2-6; 9 bases align to TRBD1. From germline, CDR1 is MNHEY and CDR2 SMNVEV (reference sequence). V was clipped by 4 bases and J by 3 bases; unmatched bases: 7. The CDR3 is 17 residues long. The CDR3 loop reads CASSYTGGAGGANVLTF. CDR3 DNA sequence: TGTGCCAGCAGTTACACAGGGGGCGCGGGTGGGGCCAACGTCCTGACTTTC.

The J gene is TRBJ1-2, the V gene TRBV30, with a tentative D call TRBD1 (5 bases). V lost 0 bases to trimming and J lost 6 bases, with 8 bases between them. Per the germline V gene, CDR1 is GTSNPN and CDR2 is SVGIG (reference sequence). This CDR3 has 12 amino acids. In DNA form, the CDR3 reads TGTGCCTGGAGTGTAGGGGTACATGGCTACACCTTC. Amino acids: CAWSVGVHGYTF.